The sequence of this T cell receptor beta chain was determined in a study of cytomegalovirus exposure and HLA in healthy donors. Whole-study results and caveats: HLA restriction was apparent for most CMV-associated TCR beta chains in a later analysis. The records held CMV serostatus as the only immune exposure information. An analysis done earlier found most TCR beta V segments productive about 87% or about 30% of the time.

PCR amplification relied on 60 Vbeta primers (plus 13 Jbeta primers). Libraries were prepared by immunoSEQ multiplex PCR; TCRdb keeps only in-frame clonotypes and omits some of them. This table has about 150,000 clones, about three quarters appearing once. About this clone: The antigen is unknown.

Germline V CDR1 and CDR2: LNHDA, SQIVND (reference sequence). This CDR3 is 20 amino acids long. The V gene end was trimmed by 9 bases and the J gene end by 1 base; junction bases not matched to a gene: 21. This chain links TRBV19 with TRBJ2-2, with 9 bases matching TRBD1. The receptor's source is a male donor in good health and CMV-seronegative. Sequencing was performed on PBMCs. The CDR3 loop is CASTTTPGQGGLGNTGELFF. The CDR3 nucleotides read TGTGCCAGCACAACCACCCCGGGACAGGGAGGTCTGGGGAACACCGGGGAGCTGTTTTTT.